The 8 T cell receptor beta chains below were found in one sample sequenced in a study of blood T cell repertoires in COVID-19. The data were produced by immunoSEQ multiplex PCR, yet TCRdb's version contains in-frame clones alone and is incomplete. The table has 120,000 or so clones, almost 70% seen once. Sequences were obtained from peripheral blood. The receptors were gathered from an older woman with acute or convalescent COVID-19.

The rearrangement links TRBV7-9 to TRBJ1-1; D is perhaps TRBD1 (5 bases). Trimming removed 5 bases at V and 0 bases at J, with 13 bases between. The CDR3 extends over 15 amino acids. Germline V gene lookup returns CDR1 SEHNR and CDR2 FQNEAQ (reference sequence). CDR3 nucleotide sequence: TGTGCCAGCAGCGAACGACAGACCATGAACACTGAAGCTTTCTTT. Its translation is CASSERQTMNTEAFF.

This clone has just one count. The CDR3 nucleotides read TGCGCCAGCAGCGCCCGGACAGGGGGCTCCTACGAGCAGTACTTC. Amino acid sequence: CASSARTGGSYEQYF. The V and J genes are TRBV5-1 and TRBJ2-7; 10 bases align to TRBD1. Germline V lookup: CDR1 SGHRS, CDR2 YFSETQ. The CDR3 contains 15 residues. J lost 0 bases, V lost 4 bases, and 4 bases had no gene match.

This clone was recorded a few times. The rearrangement uses TRBV7-8 and TRBJ1-2; D might be TRBD1 (6 bases). Germline V gene sequence: CDR1 SGHVS, CDR2 FQNEAQ. V lost 1 base and J lost 4, with 13 bases in between. The length of the CDR3 is 15 residues. This chain's CDR3 is CASSLGTATSYGYTF. CDR3 sequence (DNA): TGTGCCAGCAGCTTAGGGACAGCAACCTCCTATGGCTACACCTTC.

The J gene is TRBJ2-6, the V gene TRBV6-5; 7 positions agree with TRBD1. The CDR3 has 16 residues. J gave up 3 bases and V 0 bases, and 2 bases lay outside the gene matches. Germline loops: CDR1 MNHEY, CDR2 SVGAGI. The CDR3 DNA reads as TGTGCCAGCAGTTACTCAGGGGGCCATGGGGCCAACGTCCTGACTTTC. Its translation: CASSYSGGHGANVLTF.

This chain uses TRBV16 with TRBJ1-6; D not certain. Deletions cut 4 bases from V and 7 bases from J, with 8 bases between. The CDR3 contains 13 residues. Germline V lookup: CDR1 KGHSY, CDR2 FQNENV. The CDR3 DNA reads as TGTGCCAGCAGCCTGCACCGGAATTCACCCCTCCACTTT. The encoded protein is CASSLHRNSPLHF. Variable domain in full (rest from reference TRBV16 and TRBJ1-6): GEEVAQTPKHLVRGEGQKAKLYCAPIKGHSYVFWYQQVLKNEFKFLISFQNENVFDETGMPKERFSAKCLPNSPCSLEIQATKLEDSAVYFCASSLHRNSPLHFGNGTRLTVT.

The genes are TRBV18 and TRBJ1-1; no definite D call. Trimming removed 1 base at V and 2 bases at J, with 8 bases between. This CDR3 comprises 14 residues. Germline CDR1 reads KGHSH; CDR2 reads LQKENI. The CDR3 nucleotides are TGTGCCAGCTCACCACGAGAAGCAAACACTGAAGCTTTCTTT. Residues: CASSPREANTEAFF.

V is TRBV28 and J is TRBJ1-5; D remains ambiguous. The germline V and J ends were trimmed by 2 bases and 5 bases, with 19 bases remaining between them. Per germline, CDR1 MDHEN and CDR2 SYDVKM. The CDR3 totals 17 residues. The CDR3 coding sequence is TGTGCCAGCAGTTTAATTTTTCGGGGTGGGAGAGATCAGCCCCAGCATTTT. Its translation: CASSLIFRGGRDQPQHF.

The chain combines TRBV18 with TRBJ1-4; 8 bases map to TRBD1. In germline, CDR1 is KGHSH, CDR2 LQKENI. Trimming at V came to 6 bases and at J to 5 bases, leaving 8 bases not matched to a gene. The CDR3 runs 15 residues. DNA for the CDR3: TGTGCCAGCTCCCAAGAAGACAGGGGAAATGAAAAACTGTTTTTT. Translated: CASSQEDRGNEKLFF.